The 18 T cell receptor beta chains below all came from one sample that was sequenced in a study of T cell responses to AZD1222 COVID-19 vaccine (dated by TCRdb to the early 2020s). The library came from the immunoSEQ multiplex PCR assay. This is the immuneACCESS table as TCRdb keeps it, with only in-frame sequences that have V and J called. A part of the clones is gone; compared with another copy, unresolved V genes explain less than half, and the rest is unexplained. A total of about 140,000 clones appear in this sample, 85% to 95% of them only once. The top ten constitute less than 1% of the sample. The time point label of this sample denotes: baseline before first vaccination. Explained via the paper, the treatment or condition label denotes: meningococcal conjugate vaccine given as trial control. The specimen was peripheral blood, collected on day 0 of MenACWY control vaccination. Receptors were obtained from an adult in good health.

The V call is TRBV7-9, the J call TRBJ1-2, with TRBD1 matching over 7 bases. The CDR3 length is 13 residues. Germline CDR1 is SEHNR and CDR2 is FQNEAQ (reference sequence). V gave up 1 base and J gave up 7 bases; unmatched junction bases: 3. The DNA of the CDR3 is TGTGCCAGCAGCTTAGGACAGGGAGGTGGCTACACCTTC. Translation gives CASSLGQGGGYTF.

V gene TRBV14 combines with J gene TRBJ2-1; 7 bases align to TRBD2. CDR1 is SGHDN and CDR2 is FVKESK in the germline V gene. This CDR3 is built from 17 residues. The V segment lost 2 bases and the J segment 6 bases; nucleotides outside the gene matches: 13. CDR3: CASSQIGRASRGNEQFF. CDR3 DNA: TGTGCCAGCAGCCAAATAGGGAGGGCCTCACGAGGCAATGAGCAGTTCTTC. Filled out from reference TRBV14 and TRBJ2-1, the complete variable domain reads EAGVTQFPSHSVIEKGQTVTLRCDPISGHDNLYWYRRVMGKEIKFLLHFVKESKQDESGMPNNRFLAERTGGTYSTLKVQPAELEDSGVYFCASSQIGRASRGNEQFFGPGTRLTVL.

V gene TRBV7-6 combines with J gene TRBJ2-7; tentative D call: TRBD1 (6 bases). The CDR3 has 13 amino acids. Trimming pared 5 bases from V and 6 bases from J, leaving 14 bases between. Per germline, CDR1 SGHVS and CDR2 FNYEAQ. The CDR3 is CASSLFGGSEQYF. CDR3 in DNA: TGTGCCAGCAGCCTTTTTGGGGGCAGCGAGCAGTACTTC.

This chain links TRBV7-9 with TRBJ1-1; 10 nucleotides agree with TRBD1. Trimming took 5 bases from V and 4 from J; bases not matched to a gene: 13. The CDR3 runs to 17 residues. The germline V gene has CDR1 SEHNR and CDR2 FQNEAQ (reference sequence). The CDR3 is CASSPRGTGAKGTEAFF. CDR3 nucleotide sequence: TGTGCCAGCAGCCCTAGGGGGACAGGGGCCAAAGGCACTGAAGCTTTCTTT.

This chain connects TRBV28 to TRBJ2-3; D not resolved. The CDR3 is made up of 15 amino acids. Trimming took 5 bases from V and 6 from J, leaving 18 bases between them. Per the germline V gene, CDR1 is MDHEN and CDR2 is SYDVKM. CDR3 sequence (DNA): TGTGCCAGCAGTCCTCTCCCCGTAGGGCTGGATACGCAGTATTTT. Amino acid sequence: CASSPLPVGLDTQYF.

This sequence joins TRBV5-1 and TRBJ2-1; TRBD2 matches at 15 bases. The CDR3 is 15 amino acids. With V trimmed by 4 bases and J by 7 bases, 3 bases remained unmatched. Germline CDR1 SGHRS, CDR2 YFSETQ. CDR3 sequence: CASSPGLAGGNEQFF. The DNA for the CDR3 is TGCGCCAGCAGCCCGGGACTAGCGGGAGGTAATGAGCAGTTCTTC.

This rearrangement joins TRBV7-6 to TRBJ1-1; D ambiguous. Trimming pared 1 base from V and 2 bases from J, leaving 11 bases between. CDR1 and CDR2 (germline): SGHVS, FNYEAQ. This CDR3 contains 15 residues. The CDR3 nucleotides read TGTGCCAGCAGCTTAGTGAGTTCATTAAACACTGAAGCTTTCTTT. Its translation is CASSLVSSLNTEAFF.

This rearrangement joins TRBV2 to TRBJ2-1; D gene ambiguous. Germline V gives CDR1 SNHLY, CDR2 FYNNEI. Deletions cut 2 bases from V and 10 bases from J, with 6 bases between. This CDR3 has 11 residues. CDR3 region: CASSEPGEQFF. CDR3 in DNA: TGTGCCAGCAGTGAACCCGGGGAGCAGTTCTTC.

The J gene is TRBJ1-2, the V gene TRBV5-1; 8 nucleotides align to TRBD1. This CDR3 has 14 residues. From germline, CDR1 is SGHRS and CDR2 YFSETQ. The junction had 7 bases not matched to a gene; V was cut back by 4 bases and J by 5 bases. The CDR3 nucleotides are TGCGCCAGCAGCCCCCGGACAGGGAGGTATGGCTACACCTTC. The encoded protein is CASSPRTGRYGYTF.

The chain links TRBV3-1 (or the pseudogene TRBV3-2) to TRBJ1-5, with D hard to call. The V end was cut by 2 bases, the J end by 7 bases, with 6 bases between. The CDR3 contains 12 residues. The germline V gene encodes CDR1 LGHDT and CDR2 YNNKEL (reference sequence). The CDR3 nucleotides are TGTGCCAGCAGCCAACTACACCAGCCCCAGCATTTT. This codes for CASSQLHQPQHF.

This clone was observed a single time. This sequence joins TRBV7-3 and TRBJ2-5; the D gene could be TRBD1 or TRBD2 (5 bases each). This CDR3 region has 17 residues. Germline V gene sequence: CDR1 SGHTA, CDR2 FQGTGA. The ends were cut back, 2 bases at V and 2 bases at J, with 18 bases in the middle. The CDR3 coding sequence is TGTGCCAGCAGCTTAGATGGGGGATACGGTCGTCAAGAGACCCAGTACTTC. Translating gives CASSLDGGYGRQETQYF.

The chain has TRBV2 and TRBJ1-5; unclear D gene. Germline CDR1 SNHLY, CDR2 FYNNEI. The CDR3 extends over 12 amino acids. Trimming removed 8 bases at V and 6 bases at J, with 11 bases between. The CDR3 DNA reads TGTGCCAGCTCCAACCTGGTTCAGCCCCAGCATTTT. It encodes CASSNLVQPQHF. Using reference TRBV2 and TRBJ1-5 for the parts outside the CDR3, the full variable domain is EPEVTQTPSHQVTQMGQEVILRCVPISNHLYFYWYRQILGQKVEFLVSFYNNEISEKSEIFDDQFSVERPDGSNFTLKIRSTKLEDSAMYFCASSNLVQPQHFGDGTRLSIL.

The J gene is TRBJ1-2, the V gene TRBV11-2; no clear D gene. The CDR3 runs to 14 residues. Trimming cost V 4 bases and J 8 bases, with 17 bases left between them. Germline loops: CDR1 SGHAT, CDR2 FQNNGV. The CDR3 here is CASSSGLKYWGYTF. The CDR3, as DNA: TGTGCCAGCAGCTCTGGACTGAAGTACTGGGGCTACACCTTC.

This chain connects TRBV6-5 to TRBJ1-1; 8 nucleotides agree with TRBD1. The CDR3 sequence is 15 residues long. The V segment lost 6 bases and the J segment 3 bases; nucleotides outside the gene matches: 9. Germline V lookup: CDR1 MNHEY, CDR2 SVGAGI. CDR3 nucleotide sequence: TGTGCCAGCAGCGCTCGTCAGGGGGCAGACACTGAAGCTTTCTTT. Amino acid sequence: CASSARQGADTEAFF.

The rearrangement joins TRBV5-6 to TRBJ2-5; D uncertain. Trimming cost V 0 bases and J 1 base, with 4 bases left between them. This CDR3 has 13 amino acids. Germline-derived CDR1 and CDR2 are SGHDT and YYEEEE. The CDR3 region is CASSLVGQETQYF. CDR3 coding DNA: TGTGCCAGCAGCTTGGTGGGCCAAGAGACCCAGTACTTC.

V usage is TRBV5-1 and J usage is TRBJ2-7, with TRBD1 matching 9 bases. V gave up 4 bases and J gave up 6 bases; unmatched junction bases: 11. CDR1 and CDR2 from the germline V gene are SGHRS and YFSETQ. The CDR3 contains 15 residues. The CDR3 region is CASSAVPGTGSEQYF. The CDR3 DNA reads as TGCGCCAGCAGCGCGGTTCCCGGGACAGGGTCCGAGCAGTACTTC.

V usage is TRBV6-6 and J usage is TRBJ1-6; 8 bases line up with TRBD1. The CDR3 length is 16 residues. The V gene's germline CDR1 is MNHNY and CDR2 SVGAGI (reference sequence). Trimming removed 5 bases from V and 9 bases from J; junction bases left unmatched: 12. CDR3 sequence reads: CASSRNGQGSASPLHF. CDR3 sequence (DNA): TGTGCCAGCAGTCGAAACGGACAGGGCTCGGCTTCACCCCTCCACTTT.

The chain employs TRBV25-1 and TRBJ1-2, with 12 bases fitting TRBD1. The CDR3 length is 15 residues. The germline gives CDR1 MGHDK, CDR2 SYGVNS. The trim removed 2 bases at V and 8 bases at J, leaving 6 bases unmatched. The CDR3 here is CASSEPGQGAGGYTF. The CDR3 DNA is TGTGCCAGCAGTGAACCGGGACAGGGGGCTGGGGGCTACACCTTC.